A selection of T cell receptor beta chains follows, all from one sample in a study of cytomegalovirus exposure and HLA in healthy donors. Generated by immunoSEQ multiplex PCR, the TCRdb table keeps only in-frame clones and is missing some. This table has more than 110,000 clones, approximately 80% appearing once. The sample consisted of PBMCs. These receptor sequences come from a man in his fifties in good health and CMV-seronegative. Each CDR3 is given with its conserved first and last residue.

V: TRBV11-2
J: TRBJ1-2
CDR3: CASSLDLGDLTGYTF

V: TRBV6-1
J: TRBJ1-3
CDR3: CASSEVRGVRSGNTIYF

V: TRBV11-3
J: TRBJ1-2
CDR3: CASSFTGGDYGYTF

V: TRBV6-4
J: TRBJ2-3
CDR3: CASPPGLAGTDTQYF

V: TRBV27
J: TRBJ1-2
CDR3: CASRVGGAGVYGYTF

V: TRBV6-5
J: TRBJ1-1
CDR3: CASRPSGGTEAFF

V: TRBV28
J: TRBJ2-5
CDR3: CASGVAGGPRETQYF

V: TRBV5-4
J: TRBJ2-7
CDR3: CASSLAFETGSYEQYF

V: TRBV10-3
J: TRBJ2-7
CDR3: CAISESRQGYEQYF

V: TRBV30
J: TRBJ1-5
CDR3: CAWSYTGNQPQHF

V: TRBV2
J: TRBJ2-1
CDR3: CASSVPGTDSYNEQFF

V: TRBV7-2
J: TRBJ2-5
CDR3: CASSRLGGPRETQYF

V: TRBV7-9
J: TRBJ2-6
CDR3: CASSSGVFRYSGANVLTF

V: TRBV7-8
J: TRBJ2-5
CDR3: CASSPTGQSQETQYF

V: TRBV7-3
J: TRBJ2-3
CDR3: CASSLTGTSGGPLGTQYF

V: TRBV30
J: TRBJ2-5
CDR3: CAWNFIRAGETQYF

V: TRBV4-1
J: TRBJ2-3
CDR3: CASSRGLGGGDTQYF

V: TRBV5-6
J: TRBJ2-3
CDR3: CASSSAGTDTQYF

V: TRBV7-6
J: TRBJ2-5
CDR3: CASSLKREQETQYF

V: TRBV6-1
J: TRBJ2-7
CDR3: CASSAPGRRNEQYF

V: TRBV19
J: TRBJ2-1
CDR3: CASRRRGDYDNEQFF

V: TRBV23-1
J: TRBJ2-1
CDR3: CASSHRDTSYNEQFF

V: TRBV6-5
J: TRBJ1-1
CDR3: CASSRQGWDTEAFF

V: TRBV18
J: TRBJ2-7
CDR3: CASSLGQGPYEQYF

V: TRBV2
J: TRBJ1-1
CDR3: CASRDTSTEAFF

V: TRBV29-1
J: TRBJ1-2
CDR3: CSGFSGTGLSGYTF

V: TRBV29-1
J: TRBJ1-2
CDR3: CSVVGVTAREGYGYTF

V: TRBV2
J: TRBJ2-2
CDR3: CASRRTSGDTGELFF

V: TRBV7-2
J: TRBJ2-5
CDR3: CASSLVPRLRYQETQYF

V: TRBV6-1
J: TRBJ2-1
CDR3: CASSESAGGPWNEQFF

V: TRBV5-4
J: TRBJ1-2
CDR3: CASSLGDRGPGGYTF

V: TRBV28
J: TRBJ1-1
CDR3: CASSFRGLNTEAFF